This T cell receptor beta chain was sequenced in a study of OX40 agonist ivuxolimab in advanced cancers. Whole-study context: Anti-PD-1, anti-PD-L1 or anti-CTLA-4 therapy given earlier was allowed, and around 40% had some. Three patients, one with hepatocellular carcinoma and two with cutaneous melanoma, achieved partial responses.

The V and J ends lost 3 bases and 1 base respectively, with 9 bases between them. Germline V gives CDR1 MNHNS, CDR2 SASEGT. There are 14 residues in the CDR3. Points on this clone: Its matching antigen is unknown.

Points from the study as a whole: Among the lowest peripheral clonal expansion occurred in 0.1-3.0 mg/kg partial responders. The average count of expanded clones was higher among CD8+ T cells than among CD4+.

Assay: immunoSEQ multiplex PCR; the TCRdb copy retains only in-frame clones and omits some. The data show 50,000 to 70,000 clones, less than 85% seen once. The sequence derives from an adult with an advanced solid tumor such as melanoma, head and neck, liver or kidney cancer. The V gene is TRBV6-1, the J gene TRBJ2-5, with D uncertain. The input for sequencing was CD4+ or CD8+ T cells sorted from blood, taken in a trial of the OX40 agonist ivuxolimab. The CDR3 nucleotides are TGTGCCAGCAGTGATAGGTCTATCCAAGAGACCCAGTACTTC. It yields the protein CASSDRSIQETQYF.